The 18 T cell receptor beta chains in this list originate from one sample, sequenced in a study of T cells in Graves' hyperthyroidism and ophthalmopathy (dated by TCRdb to between 2018 and 2021). Libraries were built with multiplex PCR. Instrument on record: Illumina HiSeq 2000. The TCR beta CDR3 regions were amplified from RNA transcripts. A first-round RT-PCR of the TCR CDR3 used the HTBI primer set with the Qiagen OneStep RT-PCR kit. TCRdb took the public reads, trimmed them with fastp at Q25, ran MiXCR for clone calling and kept in-frame beta chains. Identical CDR3 protein sequences are pooled into one entry, listed with their most common genes and DNA. The sample records about 510,000 distinct CDR3 sequences, 12% to 15% of which are singletons. Around 13% of the sample is in the top ten clones. Sequenced input: blood. The receptors were sampled from a woman aged 40 to 50 with Graves' hyperthyroidism.

On this clonotype: A much larger clone differs by one base, so this may be a read error. V is TRBV28 and J is TRBJ2-3, with a weak D call TRBD2 (7 bases). CDR1 and CDR2 (germline): MDHEN, SYDVKM. This CDR3 has 16 residues. V was pared by 8 bases and J by 1 base, with 19 bases between. The CDR3 here is CASGSTGTMRTDTQYF. The DNA for the CDR3 is TGTGCCAGCGGTTCCACAGGGACTATGCGCACAGATACGCAGTATTTT.

This clonotype was recorded many times. J is TRBJ2-3 and V is TRBV7-2; D not certain. The V gene's germline CDR1 is SGHTA and CDR2 FQGNSA. V was pared by 5 bases and J by 6 bases, with 12 bases between. This CDR3 spans 13 amino acids. As DNA, the CDR3 is TGTGCCAGCAGCCAAGCCTCTCCGGATACGCAGTATTTT. It encodes CASSQASPDTQYF.

This clonotype was seen many times. The rearrangement joins TRBV6-6 to TRBJ2-1; D unclear. The CDR3 sequence is 11 residues long. The germline gives CDR1 MNHNY, CDR2 SVGAGI (reference sequence). V lost 0 bases and J lost 9, with 3 bases in between. CDR3 coding DNA: TGTGCCAGCAGTTACTCCGCTGAGCAGTTCTTC. Translated: CASSYSAEQFF.

The chain uses TRBV2 and TRBJ2-5; 12 nucleotides match TRBD2. CDR3 length: 13 residues. CDR1 and CDR2 from the germline V gene are SNHLY and FYNNEI. V was pared by 8 bases and J by 6 bases, with 4 bases of the junction left unmatched. The CDR3: CASRLAGVKTQYF. The CDR3 region has the DNA TGTGCCAGCCGACTAGCGGGAGTAAAGACCCAGTACTTC.

The chain recombines TRBV9 with TRBJ2-7, with TRBD2 matching over 7 bases. The trim removed 7 bases at V and 4 bases at J, leaving 11 bases unmatched. The CDR3 extends over 14 amino acids. From germline, CDR1 is SGDLS and CDR2 YYNGEE. The CDR3, as DNA: TGTGCCAGCGGTTTGGGGGGAGGGCCTTACGAGCAGTACTTC. It specifies CASGLGGGPYEQYF.

The V call is TRBV5-1, the J call TRBJ2-7; the D is unclear. Germline V gene sequence: CDR1 SGHRS, CDR2 YFSETQ. CDR3 length equals 14 residues. With 0 bases removed from V and 4 bases from J, the gap between germline ends came to 11 bases. CDR3 DNA sequence: TGCGCCAGCAGCTTGGGTCCAGATTCTTACGAGCAGTACTTC. Translation gives CASSLGPDSYEQYF.

The V call is TRBV19, the J call TRBJ1-1; perhaps TRBD1 as D (6 bases). Trimming left V 6 bases short and J 1 base short, with 9 bases between. This CDR3 contains 13 residues. From germline, CDR1 is LNHDA and CDR2 SQIVND (reference sequence). This chain's CDR3 is CASRAQGNTEAFF. The CDR3 nucleotides are TGTGCCAGTAGGGCACAGGGGAACACTGAAGCTTTCTTT.

This clonotype was recorded many times. The gene calls are TRBV2 and TRBJ1-1, with unresolved D. V lost 8 bases, J lost 0 bases, and 10 bases lay in between. The germline CDR1 and CDR2 sequences are SNHLY and FYNNEI. CDR3 length: 13 amino acids. The DNA for the CDR3 is TGTGCCAGCCCGGGATACATGAACACTGAAGCTTTCTTT. Its translation: CASPGYMNTEAFF.

This clonotype was recorded a few times. The chain joins TRBV3-1 to TRBJ2-3, with TRBD2 matching 9 bases. The CDR3 runs 18 residues. V shed 4 bases and J 4 bases; nucleotides not matched to a gene: 15. The V gene's germline CDR1 is LGHDT and CDR2 YNNKEL (reference sequence). For the CDR3, the DNA is TGTGCCAGCAGCCCCTATAGCGGGAGCGGAAAGGACGCAGATACGCAGTATTTT. The encoded protein is CASSPYSGSGKDADTQYF.

This clonotype was seen repeatedly, ten times or more. The DNA of the CDR3 is TGTGCCAGCAGCTGGTCGGGACTAGCCCAGGAGCAGTACTTC. Protein sequence: CASSWSGLAQEQYF. This rearrangement joins TRBV5-5 to TRBJ2-7, with TRBD2 matching over 9 bases. With V trimmed by 3 bases and J by 7 bases, 8 bases remained unmatched. Germline CDR1 reads SGHKS; CDR2 reads YYEKEE (reference sequence). The CDR3 totals 14 residues.

This clonotype was counted only a few times. J is TRBJ2-5 and V is TRBV5-1, with 10 bases that match TRBD2. V was clipped by 0 bases and J by 2 bases; unmatched bases: 1. The CDR3 has 15 residues. Germline CDR1 is SGHRS and CDR2 is YFSETQ. The CDR3, as DNA: TGCGCCAGCAGCTTGGTACTAGCGGGACAAGAGACCCAGTACTTC. Encoded protein: CASSLVLAGQETQYF. Filled out from reference TRBV5-1 and TRBJ2-5, the complete variable domain reads KAGVTQTPRYLIKTRGQQVTLSCSPISGHRSVSWYQQTPGQGLQFLFEYFSETQRNKGNFPGRFSGRQFSNSRSEMNVSTLELGDSALYLCASSLVLAGQETQYFGPGTRLLVL.

This clonotype has more than one count but fewer than ten. This sequence joins TRBV20-1 and TRBJ2-7; TRBD2 matches 13 bases. The CDR3 has 14 residues. With 6 bases clipped from V and 3 bases from J, the junction kept 5 bases outside the gene matches. CDR1 is DFQATT and CDR2 is SNEGSKA in the germline V gene (reference sequence). As DNA, the CDR3 is TGCAGTGCGGGACTAGCGGGGAAAAACTACGAGCAGTACTTC. It yields the protein CSAGLAGKNYEQYF.

CDR3 protein: CASSWASGSRGYEQYF. The CDR3 nucleotides are TGCGCCAGCAGCTGGGCTAGCGGGAGTAGGGGCTACGAGCAGTACTTC. This chain uses TRBV5-1 with TRBJ2-7; 10 bases align to TRBD2. CDR1 and CDR2 from the germline V gene are SGHRS and YFSETQ. The CDR3 has 16 amino acids. The junction had 9 bases not matched to a gene; V was cut back by 3 bases and J by 3 bases.

This clonotype was detected ten times or more. The chain couples TRBV11-2 to TRBJ2-7, with 7 nucleotides matching TRBD2. Germline loops: CDR1 SGHAT, CDR2 FQNNGV. CDR3 size: 14 residues. V shed 4 bases and J 6 bases; nucleotides not matched to a gene: 9. This CDR3 reads CASSSSSGIGEQYF. In nucleotides, the CDR3 is TGTGCCAGCAGCTCGTCCAGCGGGATCGGCGAGCAGTACTTC.

The chain employs TRBV27 and TRBJ2-3, with 8 bases that match TRBD2. Germline V CDR1 and CDR2: MNHEY, SMNVEV (reference sequence). V dropped 3 bases and J dropped 5; count of bases not matched to a gene: 4. The CDR3 runs 14 residues. CDR3: CASSFTSGRDTQYF. The CDR3 DNA reads TGTGCCAGCAGTTTTACTAGCGGCAGAGATACGCAGTATTTT.

Of note for this clonotype: Possible read error: a much larger clone is one base away. CDR3 in amino acids: CASSFAGDSYEQFF. For the CDR3, the DNA is TGTGCCAGCAGCTTTGCGGGCGACTCCTACGAGCAGTTCTTC. The chain joins TRBV7-2 to TRBJ2-7, with a tentative D call TRBD2 (5 bases). The DNA end favors TRBJ2-1, so the J call may be wrong. This CDR3 is built from 14 residues. The germline gives CDR1 SGHTA, CDR2 FQGNSA.

This clonotype showed up just a few times. The V gene is TRBV9, the J gene TRBJ2-2, with D possibly TRBD1 on 5 matching bases. The CDR3 length is 16 residues. In germline, CDR1 is SGDLS, CDR2 YYNGEE. V was cut by 0 bases and J by 4 bases, with 13 bases left in between. The DNA of the CDR3 is TGTGCCAGCAGCGTAGGGGGCCTTGAGAGCACCGGGGAGCTGTTTTTT. Protein sequence: CASSVGGLESTGELFF. Supplemented by reference TRBV9 and TRBJ2-2, the full variable domain reads DSGVTQTPKHLITATGQRVTLRCSPRSGDLSVYWYQQSLDQGLQFLIQYYNGEERAKGNILERFSAQQFPDLHSELNLSSLELGDSALYFCASSVGGLESTGELFFGEGSRLTVL.

This clonotype was picked up a small number of times. One end of the junction is discordant with germline, which a read error may explain. The chain uses TRBV18 and TRBJ2-1; D might be TRBD2 (5 bases). The CDR3 contains 12 residues. In germline, CDR1 is KGHSH, CDR2 LQKENI. CDR3 sequence: CASSPQDGPGIF. The CDR3 bases are TGTGCCAGCTCACCGCAAGACGGCCCGGGGATCTTC.